This T cell receptor (beta chain) was retrieved from a study of immune heterogeneity within non-small cell lung tumors. TCRs were amplified from 450 to 700 ng gDNA of bulk tumor per sample. Several biopsies were collected from each primary tumor during surgery. They were spaced as far apart as possible within the tumor mass. Enrolled individuals presented with untreated, newly diagnosed non-small cell lung cancer and received curative surgery. The CDR3 has 13 amino acids. V was pared by 7 bases and J by 0 bases, with 5 bases between. Looked up from germline, CDR1 is KGHDR and CDR2 is SFDVKD. Multiplex PCR (32 V and 13 J primers) was used to amplify the TCR beta CDR3. One entry per CDR3 protein, called by TCRdb with MiXCR from the multiplex PCR reads. The sample consists of 2,800 or so distinct CDR3 sequences, over 45% of them appearing once.

The receptor comes from a woman aged 60-70 years with non-small cell lung cancer. Sequencing used lung tumor tissue. V usage is TRBV24-1 and J usage is TRBJ2-2; D unclear. The CDR3 loop is CATRSPNTGELFF. In DNA, the CDR3 is TGTGCCACCAGGTCCCCGAACACCGGGGAGCTGTTTTTT.